Below are 14 T cell receptor beta chains sequenced from a single sample in a study of cytomegalovirus exposure and HLA in healthy donors. Produced via immunoSEQ multiplex PCR; TCRdb's table is partial and in-frame only. Of approximately 110,000 clones in the sample, 94% are singletons; the top ten hold roughly 1.2%. Sequenced sample: PBMCs. These receptors were obtained from a woman younger than 35 in good health and CMV-seronegative.

The chain couples TRBV25-1 to TRBJ1-1, with a possible D match to TRBD1 (5 bases). V gave up 1 base and J gave up 3 bases, with 18 bases separating them. The CDR3 extends over 17 amino acids. Germline V gene lookup returns CDR1 MGHDK and CDR2 SYGVNS. CDR3 protein: CASSEWSGRVSDTEAFF. The CDR3 DNA follows: TGTGCCAGCAGTGAATGGAGTGGCAGGGTGTCGGACACTGAAGCTTTCTTT.

V gene TRBV5-6 combines with J gene TRBJ2-1; D is perhaps TRBD2 (5 bases). The germline gives CDR1 SGHDT, CDR2 YYEEEE. V gave up 4 bases and J gave up 8 bases, with 19 bases separating them. The CDR3 contains 15 residues. CDR3 bases: TGTGCCAGCAGCGGGGAAGAAGAGGGTCCGCATGAGCAGTTCTTC. Protein: CASSGEEEGPHEQFF.

This chain links TRBV6-4 with TRBJ1-3; D remains unclear. Trimming shortened V by 7 bases and J by 0 bases, and 13 bases separated the two germline ends. Looked up from germline, CDR1 is MRHNA and CDR2 is SNTAGT. There are 15 residues in the CDR3. The CDR3: CASNYMADSGNTIYF. In nucleotides, the CDR3 is TGTGCCAGCAATTATATGGCGGACTCTGGAAACACCATATATTTT.

The CDR3, as DNA: TGTGCCAGCAGCCTTGGGAGGGTGCGCACCGGGGAGCTGTTTTTT. Its translation: CASSLGRVRTGELFF. The chain carries TRBV7-3 and TRBJ2-2, with TRBD2 identical over 7 bases. The germline CDR1 and CDR2 sequences are SGHTA and FQGTGA. With V trimmed by 5 bases and J by 4 bases, 7 bases remained unmatched. The CDR3 has 15 amino acids.

The chain uses TRBV5-1 and TRBJ2-1; 11 bases map to TRBD2. The V segment lost 5 bases and the J segment 9 bases; nucleotides outside the gene matches: 7. This CDR3 spans 14 amino acids. CDR1 is SGHRS, CDR2 YFSETQ, per germline. CDR3 in amino acids: CASSVTSGSLEQFF. CDR3 bases: TGCGCCAGCAGTGTCACTAGCGGGAGTCTTGAGCAGTTCTTC.

V and J are TRBV7-3 and TRBJ1-1; the D is unclear. Trimming pared 5 bases from V and 3 bases from J, leaving 7 bases between. The CDR3 runs 12 residues. Germline V gene sequence: CDR1 SGHTA, CDR2 FQGTGA. CDR3 in amino acids: CASSRQDTEAFF. The CDR3 region has the DNA TGTGCCAGCAGCCGTCAGGACACTGAAGCTTTCTTT.

The rearrangement uses TRBV2 and TRBJ1-1, with D uncertain. The CDR3 runs 14 residues. Germline V CDR1 and CDR2: SNHLY, FYNNEI. Trimming took off 7 bases at V and 0 bases at J, with 12 bases between the two ends. The CDR3 region is CASTLLGVNTEAFF. DNA for the CDR3: TGTGCCAGCACCCTCCTCGGTGTGAACACTGAAGCTTTCTTT.

The V gene is TRBV30, the J gene TRBJ1-4, with 9 bases that match TRBD1. Germline V gene sequence: CDR1 GTSNPN, CDR2 SVGIG (reference sequence). This CDR3 has 16 residues. V trimming: 4 bases; J trimming: 8 bases; junction bases outside the gene matches: 14. CDR3 coding DNA: TGTGCCTGGACCTATACAGGGGGCGGTTTAGGAGAAAAACTGTTTTTT. The encoded protein is CAWTYTGGGLGEKLFF.

The CDR3: CASGSGGARDNEQFF. The CDR3 DNA reads TGTGCCAGCGGGAGCGGGGGGGCCCGAGACAATGAGCAGTTCTTC. This chain connects TRBV6-5 to TRBJ2-1, with 10 bases matching TRBD2. The CDR3 is made up of 15 amino acids. V dropped 8 bases and J dropped 5; count of bases not matched to a gene: 9. The germline gives CDR1 MNHEY, CDR2 SVGAGI.

The CDR3 nucleotides are TGTGCCAGCAGCGTAGGTCAGGGGTACAATGAGCAGTTCTTC. Amino acids: CASSVGQGYNEQFF. This chain connects TRBV9 to TRBJ2-1, with a possible D match to TRBD1 (6 bases). Trimming took 0 bases from V and 4 from J, leaving 8 bases between them. Per the germline V gene, CDR1 is SGDLS and CDR2 is YYNGEE. This CDR3 comprises 14 residues. The full variable domain, rest sourced from reference TRBV9 and TRBJ2-1, is DSGVTQTPKHLITATGQRVTLRCSPRSGDLSVYWYQQSLDQGLQFLIQYYNGEERAKGNILERFSAQQFPDLHSELNLSSLELGDSALYFCASSVGQGYNEQFFGPGTRLTVL.

This sequence joins TRBV5-4 and TRBJ2-3; 13 bases line up with TRBD2. The J segment lost 4 bases and the V segment lost 5 bases, leaving 4 bases of the junction unmatched. Germline loops: CDR1 SGHNT, CDR2 YYREEE (reference sequence). The CDR3 runs to 15 residues. In DNA form, the CDR3 reads TGTGCCAGCAGGGACGGACTAGCGGGGGCAGATACGCAGTATTTT. It translates to CASRDGLAGADTQYF.

V gene TRBV9 combines with J gene TRBJ2-1; D gene unclear. V was trimmed by 0 bases and J by 3 bases, leaving 4 bases between them. Germline V gene lookup returns CDR1 SGDLS and CDR2 YYNGEE. CDR3 length equals 13 residues. This chain's CDR3 is CASSVASYNEQFF. In nucleotides, the CDR3 is TGTGCCAGCAGCGTAGCTAGCTACAATGAGCAGTTCTTC.

The chain joins TRBV4-2 to TRBJ1-2; TRBD1 might be the D (5 bases). V shed 4 bases and J shed 0 bases, with 9 bases lying between them. The CDR3 runs to 14 residues. Germline CDR1 LGHNA, CDR2 YNFKEQ. CDR3 amino acids: CASSPGGPNYGYTF. In DNA form, the CDR3 reads TGTGCCAGCAGCCCGGGGGGACCTAACTATGGCTACACCTTC.

The rearrangement joins TRBV28 to TRBJ2-1; D unresolved. Germline values: CDR1 MDHEN, CDR2 SYDVKM. V shed 7 bases and J shed 2 bases, with 18 bases lying between them. The CDR3 has 16 amino acids. CDR3 nucleotides: TGTGCCAGCAACGAAGCAACCGGGTCCACCTACAATGAGCAGTTCTTC. This encodes CASNEATGSTYNEQFF.